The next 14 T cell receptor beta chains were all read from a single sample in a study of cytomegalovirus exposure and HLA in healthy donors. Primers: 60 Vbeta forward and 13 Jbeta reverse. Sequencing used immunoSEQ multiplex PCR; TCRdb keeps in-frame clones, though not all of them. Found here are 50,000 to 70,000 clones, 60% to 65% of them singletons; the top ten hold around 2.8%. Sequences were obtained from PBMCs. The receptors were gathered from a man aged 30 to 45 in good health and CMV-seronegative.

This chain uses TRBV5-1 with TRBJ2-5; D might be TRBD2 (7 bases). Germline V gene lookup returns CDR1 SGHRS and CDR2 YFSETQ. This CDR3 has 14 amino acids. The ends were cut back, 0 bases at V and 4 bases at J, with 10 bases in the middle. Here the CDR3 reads CASSLEGGRETQYF. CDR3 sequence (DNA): TGCGCCAGCAGCTTGGAGGGGGGGCGAGAGACCCAGTACTTC.

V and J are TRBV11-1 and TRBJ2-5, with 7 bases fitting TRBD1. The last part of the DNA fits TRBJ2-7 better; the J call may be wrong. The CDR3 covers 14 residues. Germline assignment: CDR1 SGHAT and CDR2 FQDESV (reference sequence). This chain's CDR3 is CASSSYRDRYEQYF. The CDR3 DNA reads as TGTGCCAGCAGCTCCTACAGGGACAGATACGAGCAGTACTTC.

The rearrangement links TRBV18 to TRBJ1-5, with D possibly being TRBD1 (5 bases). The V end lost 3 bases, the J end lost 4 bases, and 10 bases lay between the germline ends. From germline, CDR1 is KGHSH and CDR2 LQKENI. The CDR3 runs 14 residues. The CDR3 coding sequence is TGTGCCAGCTCACCGCAGGGTGAGAATCAGCCCCAGCATTTT. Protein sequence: CASSPQGENQPQHF.

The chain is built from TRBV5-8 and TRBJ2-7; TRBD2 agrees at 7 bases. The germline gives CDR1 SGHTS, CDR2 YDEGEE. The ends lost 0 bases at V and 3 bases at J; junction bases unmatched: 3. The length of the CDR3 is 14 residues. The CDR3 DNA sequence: TGTGCCAGCAGCTTGGAGCGGGACGTCTACGAGCAGTACTTC. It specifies CASSLERDVYEQYF.

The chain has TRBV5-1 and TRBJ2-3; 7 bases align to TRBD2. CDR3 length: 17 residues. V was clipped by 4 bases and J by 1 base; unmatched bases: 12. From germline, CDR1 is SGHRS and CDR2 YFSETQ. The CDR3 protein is CASSPERGLGGTDTQYF. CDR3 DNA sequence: TGCGCCAGCAGCCCGGAGCGGGGTCTTGGCGGCACAGATACGCAGTATTTT. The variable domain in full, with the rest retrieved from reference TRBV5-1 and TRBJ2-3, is KAGVTQTPRYLIKTRGQQVTLSCSPISGHRSVSWYQQTPGQGLQFLFEYFSETQRNKGNFPGRFSGRQFSNSRSEMNVSTLELGDSALYLCASSPERGLGGTDTQYFGPGTRLTVL.

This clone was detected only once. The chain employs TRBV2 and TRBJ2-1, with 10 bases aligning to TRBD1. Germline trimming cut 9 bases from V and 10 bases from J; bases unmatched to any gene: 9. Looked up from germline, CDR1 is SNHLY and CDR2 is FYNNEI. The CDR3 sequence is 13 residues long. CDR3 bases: TGTGCCAGTACCCCGACAGGGGGCTTGGAGCAGTTCTTC. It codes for CASTPTGGLEQFF.

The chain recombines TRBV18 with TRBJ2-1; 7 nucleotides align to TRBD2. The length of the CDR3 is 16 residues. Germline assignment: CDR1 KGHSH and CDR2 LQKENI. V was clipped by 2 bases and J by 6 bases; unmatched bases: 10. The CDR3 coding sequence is TGTGCCAGCTCACCATCTACTTCTAGCGGCGGCAATGAGCAGTTCTTC. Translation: CASSPSTSSGGNEQFF.

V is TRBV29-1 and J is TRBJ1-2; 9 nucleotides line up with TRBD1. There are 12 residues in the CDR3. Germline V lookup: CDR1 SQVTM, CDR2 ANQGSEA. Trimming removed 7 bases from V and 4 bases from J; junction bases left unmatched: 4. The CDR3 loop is CSGTDRGYGYTF. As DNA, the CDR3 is TGCAGCGGGACGGACAGGGGCTATGGCTACACCTTC.

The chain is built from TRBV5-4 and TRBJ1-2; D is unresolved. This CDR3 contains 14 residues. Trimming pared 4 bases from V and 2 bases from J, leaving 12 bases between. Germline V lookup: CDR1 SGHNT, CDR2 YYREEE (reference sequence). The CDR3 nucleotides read TGTGCCAGCAGCGCCGGACTTGGGAACTATGGCTACACCTTC. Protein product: CASSAGLGNYGYTF.

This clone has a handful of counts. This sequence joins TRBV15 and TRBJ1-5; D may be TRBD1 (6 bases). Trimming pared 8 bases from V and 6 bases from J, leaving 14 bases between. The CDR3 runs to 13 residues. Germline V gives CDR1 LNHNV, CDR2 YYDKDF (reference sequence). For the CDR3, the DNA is TGTGCCACCGGACAGCTTCGGGGTCAGCCCCAGCATTTT. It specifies CATGQLRGQPQHF.

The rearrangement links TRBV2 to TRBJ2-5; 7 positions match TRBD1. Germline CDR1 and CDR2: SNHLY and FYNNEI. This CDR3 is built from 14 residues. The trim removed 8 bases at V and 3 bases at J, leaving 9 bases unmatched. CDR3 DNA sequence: TGTGCCAGCCAGGGACAGATGGTTAAAGAGACCCAGTACTTC. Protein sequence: CASQGQMVKETQYF.

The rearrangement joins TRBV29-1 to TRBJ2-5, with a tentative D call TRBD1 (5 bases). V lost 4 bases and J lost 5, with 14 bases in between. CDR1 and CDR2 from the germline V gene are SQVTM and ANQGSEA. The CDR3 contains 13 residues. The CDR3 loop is CSVGSPAGETQYF. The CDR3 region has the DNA TGCAGCGTTGGTAGTCCGGCAGGGGAGACCCAGTACTTC.

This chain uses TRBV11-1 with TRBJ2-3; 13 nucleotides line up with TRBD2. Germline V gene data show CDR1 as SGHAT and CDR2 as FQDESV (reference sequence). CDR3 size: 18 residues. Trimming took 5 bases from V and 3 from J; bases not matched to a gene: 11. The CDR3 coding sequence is TGTGCCAGCAGCATGACTAGCGGGGGGACCCGTAGAACAGATACGCAGTATTTT. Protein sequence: CASSMTSGGTRRTDTQYF.

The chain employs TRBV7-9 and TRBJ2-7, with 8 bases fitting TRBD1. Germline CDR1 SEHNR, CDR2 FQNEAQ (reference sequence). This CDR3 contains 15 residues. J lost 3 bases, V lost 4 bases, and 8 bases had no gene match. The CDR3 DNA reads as TGTGCCAGCAGCTCGGAACGGACAGGGCACTACGAGCAGTACTTC. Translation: CASSSERTGHYEQYF.